This T cell receptor (beta chain) was identified in a study of blood T cell repertoires in COVID-19. At the level of the study: The origin of the acute and convalescent COVID-19 samples was the United States, Italy and Spain. T cells, B-cell-depleted T cells, or PBMCs provided the cDNA or gDNA that served as material.

The germline V and J ends were trimmed by 3 bases and 1 base, with 9 bases remaining between them. The CDR3 runs to 14 residues. The germline V gene has CDR1 SGHVS and CDR2 FQNEAQ. Original analysis: Reference gene primer amplification yielded estimated nucleated cell counts. Here immunoSEQ multiplex PCR was the method, and the copy in TCRdb shows in-frame clones only, minus some. V and J calls plus clone size are reproduced from that table; the DNA served to infer D and trimming. The sample lists under 45,000 clones; around 90% were seen once. The sequence came from a woman older than 75 in a cohort sampled during active or convalescent COVID-19. The genes are TRBV7-8 and TRBJ1-1; D remains unclear. Sample: peripheral blood. The CDR3 region is CASSFRDANTEAFF. CDR3 nucleotide sequence: TGTGCCAGCAGCTTCCGGGATGCGAACACTGAAGCTTTCTTT.